This T cell receptor beta chain derives from a study of cytomegalovirus exposure and HLA in healthy donors. Study results and caveats: Cytomegalovirus-associated status was assigned to more than 150 TCR beta chains. In a later analysis, productive TCRs from donors in an Asian-associated ancestry cluster reportedly carried fewer N-insertions than the cohort mean.

This clone was detected once. Its matching antigen is unknown. Use of 60 Vbeta and 13 Jbeta primers characterized the PCR. Produced via immunoSEQ multiplex PCR; TCRdb's table is partial and in-frame only. The data show 150,000 to 200,000 clones, roughly 87% seen once. This clonotype was obtained from a middle-aged man in good health and CMV-seropositive. The sample consisted of PBMCs.

CDR3 sequence: CASSPGPGAGGPGETQYF. In DNA form, the CDR3 reads TGTGCCAGCAGCCCCGGCCCAGGGGCGGGAGGGCCTGGAGAGACCCAGTACTTC. This chain uses TRBV11-3 with TRBJ2-5, with TRBD2 matching over 9 bases. V lost 5 bases and J lost 4; bases outside the gene matches: 17. Germline V gives CDR1 SGHNT, CDR2 YENEEA. The CDR3 runs to 18 residues.